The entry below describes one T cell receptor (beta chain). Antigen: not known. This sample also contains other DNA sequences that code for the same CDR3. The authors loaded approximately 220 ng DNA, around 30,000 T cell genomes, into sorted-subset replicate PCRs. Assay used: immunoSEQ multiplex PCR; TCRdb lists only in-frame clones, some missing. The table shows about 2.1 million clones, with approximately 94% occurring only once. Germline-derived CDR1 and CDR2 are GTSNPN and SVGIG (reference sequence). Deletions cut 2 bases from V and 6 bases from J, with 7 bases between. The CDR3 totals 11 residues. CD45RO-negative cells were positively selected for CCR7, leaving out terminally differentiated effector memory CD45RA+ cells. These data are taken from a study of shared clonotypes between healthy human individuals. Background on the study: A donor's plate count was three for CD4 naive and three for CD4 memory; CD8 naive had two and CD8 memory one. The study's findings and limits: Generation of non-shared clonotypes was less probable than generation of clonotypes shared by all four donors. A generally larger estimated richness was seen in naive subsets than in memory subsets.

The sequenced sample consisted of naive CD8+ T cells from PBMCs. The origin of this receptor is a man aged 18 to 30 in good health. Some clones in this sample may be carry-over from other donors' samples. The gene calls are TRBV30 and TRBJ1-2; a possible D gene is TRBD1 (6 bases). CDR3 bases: TGTGCCTGGAGTTCAGGGGATGGCTACACCTTC. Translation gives CAWSSGDGYTF.